The rows below give T cell receptor beta chains drawn from one sample of a study of blood T cell repertoires in COVID-19. Method: immunoSEQ multiplex PCR; TCRdb's copy keeps in-frame clones and lacks some. The sample gives around 260,000 clones, around 88% of which show up once; roughly 2% is in the top ten. Sequencing was carried out using peripheral blood. These receptors originate from a man under 40 with active or convalescent COVID-19. CDR3s include the opening cysteine and the closing phenylalanine or tryptophan. Each record gives: CDR3 length, D gene, V gene, J gene, clone size, CDR3 protein, CDR3 DNA. D genes are given only for firm matches. Size is omitted from some rows. Given values are once, few, many or a class for expanded clones.

length: 15; D: TRBD2; V: TRBV4-3; J: TRBJ2-7; size: -; CDR3: CASSRSAGGPYEQYF; DNA: TGCGCCAGCAGCCGATCCGCGGGGGGCCCCTACGAGCAGTACTTC
length: 15; D: TRBD1; V: TRBV6-5; J: TRBJ1-4; size: -; CDR3: CASSSSGTGSGKLFF; DNA: TGTGCCAGCAGTTCCTCCGGGACAGGGTCGGGGAAACTGTTTTTT
length: 15; D: -; V: TRBV6-2/TRBV6-3; J: TRBJ2-2; size: -; CDR3: CASSYSAGATGELFF; DNA: TGTGCCAGCAGTTATTCTGCAGGGGCCACCGGGGAGCTGTTTTTT
length: 16; D: TRBD1; V: TRBV7-2; J: TRBJ1-1; size: -; CDR3: CASSLPRTGWYTEAFF; DNA: TGTGCCAGCAGCTTACCCCGGACAGGGTGGTACACTGAAGCTTTCTTT
length: 16; D: TRBD2; V: TRBV7-2; J: TRBJ2-5; size: once; CDR3: CASSLAQAGALETQYF; DNA: TGTGCCAGCAGCTTAGCCCAAGCGGGGGCCCTAGAGACCCAGTACTTC
length: 21; D: TRBD1; V: TRBV5-1; J: TRBJ1-1; size: -; CDR3: CASSYRRSMAEPGQGHTEAFF; DNA: TGCGCCAGCAGCTACCGGCGTTCGATGGCCGAACCGGGACAGGGTCACACTGAAGCTTTCTTT
length: 15; D: -; V: TRBV9; J: TRBJ1-6; size: once; CDR3: CASTTSGAENSPLHF; DNA: TGTGCCAGCACCACGTCAGGGGCGGAGAATTCACCCCTCCACTTT
length: 14; D: -; V: TRBV28; J: TRBJ1-5; size: once; CDR3: CASSLVGVWEPQHF; DNA: TGTGCCAGCAGTTTAGTGGGAGTATGGGAGCCCCAGCATTTT
length: 14; D: TRBD1; V: TRBV30; J: TRBJ2-1; size: -; CDR3: CAWGEGQGRSEQFF; DNA: TGTGCCTGGGGGGAGGGACAGGGAAGGAGTGAGCAGTTCTTC
length: 18; D: TRBD2; V: TRBV10-1; J: TRBJ2-1; size: -; CDR3: CARKSSGGANPSYNEQFF; DNA: TGCGCCAGGAAATCTAGCGGGGGGGCTAATCCCTCCTACAATGAGCAGTTCTTC
length: 14; D: -; V: TRBV5-1; J: TRBJ2-7; size: once; CDR3: CASSLGPLGDEQYF; DNA: TGCGCCAGCAGCTTGGGGCCTCTCGGAGACGAGCAGTACTTC
length: 15; D: TRBD1; V: TRBV5-1; J: TRBJ2-7; size: -; CDR3: CASSPGTADPYEQYF; DNA: TGCGCCAGCAGCCCAGGGACAGCCGATCCCTACGAGCAGTACTTC
length: 14; D: TRBD2; V: TRBV25-1; J: TRBJ2-3; size: -; CDR3: CASSLAGGPLTQYF; DNA: TGTGCCAGCAGCCTAGCGGGGGGTCCTTTAACGCAGTATTTT
length: 14; D: -; V: TRBV9; J: TRBJ2-5; size: -; CDR3: CASSVQNDQETQYF; DNA: TGTGCCAGCAGCGTACAGAACGACCAAGAGACCCAGTACTTC
length: 18; D: -; V: TRBV7-9; J: TRBJ2-2; size: -; CDR3: CASSLDAVSIANTGELFF; DNA: TGTGCCAGCAGCTTAGATGCCGTCTCCATAGCAAACACCGGGGAGCTGTTTTTT
length: 14; D: TRBD1; V: TRBV7-9; J: TRBJ2-7; size: -; CDR3: CASSFWDRGLEQYF; DNA: TGTGCCAGCAGCTTTTGGGACAGGGGGCTTGAGCAGTACTTC
length: 15; D: TRBD2; V: TRBV7-2; J: TRBJ2-7; size: -; CDR3: CASSLYSGGVYEQYF; DNA: TGTGCCAGCAGCTTATATAGCGGGGGAGTGTACGAGCAGTACTTC
length: 17; D: -; V: TRBV6-1; J: TRBJ1-5; size: -; CDR3: CASSVTATPYSNQPQHF; DNA: TGTGCCAGCAGTGTAACAGCAACCCCTTATAGCAATCAGCCCCAGCATTTT
length: 13; D: -; V: TRBV6-6; J: TRBJ1-1; size: -; CDR3: CASSYWGQDEAFF; DNA: TGTGCCAGCAGTTATTGGGGCCAAGATGAAGCTTTCTTT
length: 14; D: -; V: TRBV19; J: TRBJ1-1; size: few; CDR3: CASSIGESRGEAFF; DNA: TGTGCCAGTAGTATTGGGGAGAGCCGAGGTGAAGCTTTCTTT
length: 15; D: -; V: TRBV7-2; J: TRBJ1-1; size: few; CDR3: CASSLGGRASAEAFF; DNA: TGTGCCAGCAGCTTAGGTGGCAGGGCGTCAGCTGAAGCTTTCTTT
length: 13; D: TRBD1; V: TRBV5-1; J: TRBJ2-7; size: -; CDR3: CASWDRSSYEQYF; DNA: TGCGCCAGCTGGGACAGATCCTCCTACGAGCAGTACTTC
length: 15; D: TRBD1; V: TRBV9; J: TRBJ1-4; size: once; CDR3: CASSVAGGTGEKLFF; DNA: TGTGCCAGCAGCGTAGCTGGGGGGACAGGGGAAAAACTGTTTTTT
length: 17; D: -; V: TRBV7-2; J: TRBJ2-6; size: -; CDR3: CASSFILWVSGANVLTF; DNA: TGTGCCAGCAGCTTTATACTATGGGTCTCTGGGGCCAACGTCCTGACTTTC
length: 14; D: TRBD1; V: TRBV27; J: TRBJ1-2; size: few; CDR3: CASSPGTGSYGYTF; DNA: TGTGCCAGCAGTCCGGGGACAGGGAGCTATGGCTACACCTTC
length: 13; D: -; V: TRBV14; J: TRBJ1-2; size: -; CDR3: CASSWTANYGYTF; DNA: TGTGCCAGCAGCTGGACAGCTAACTATGGCTACACCTTC
length: 17; D: -; V: TRBV4-1; J: TRBJ1-3; size: -; CDR3: CASSQVSQGQGRNTIYF; DNA: TGCGCCAGCAGCCAAGTCTCGCAGGGACAAGGGCGAAACACCATATATTTT
length: 15; D: TRBD1; V: TRBV25-1; J: TRBJ2-7; size: -; CDR3: CASSEFRDREHEQYF; DNA: TGTGCCAGCAGTGAATTCCGGGACAGGGAACACGAGCAGTACTTC
length: 17; D: -; V: TRBV13; J: TRBJ1-5; size: -; CDR3: CASSLRQGIYSDQPQHF; DNA: TGTGCCAGCAGCTTAAGGCAGGGGATTTATTCCGATCAGCCCCAGCATTTT
length: 12; D: -; V: TRBV6-6; J: TRBJ2-7; size: -; CDR3: CASSFDSYEQYF; DNA: TGTGCCAGCAGTTTCGACAGCTACGAGCAGTACTTC
length: 15; D: -; V: TRBV5-1; J: TRBJ2-2; size: -; CDR3: CASSLGQASTGELFF; DNA: TGCGCCAGCAGCTTGGGCCAGGCGAGCACCGGGGAGCTGTTTTTT
length: 15; D: TRBD1; V: TRBV11-2; J: TRBJ1-1; size: -; CDR3: CASSLRTGMNTEAFF; DNA: TGTGCCAGCAGCTTAAGGACAGGGATGAACACTGAAGCTTTCTTT
length: 11; D: -; V: TRBV20-1; J: TRBJ1-3; size: -; CDR3: CSARFGNTIYF; DNA: TGCAGTGCCCGGTTTGGAAACACCATATATTTT
length: 14; D: -; V: TRBV10-3; J: TRBJ2-5; size: -; CDR3: CAISDRVGAETQYF; DNA: TGTGCCATCAGTGACAGGGTAGGAGCCGAGACCCAGTACTTC
length: 13; D: -; V: TRBV10-3; J: TRBJ2-5; size: -; CDR3: CATRGQLGETQYF; DNA: TGTGCCACCAGAGGACAGTTGGGGGAGACCCAGTACTTC
length: 14; D: TRBD1; V: TRBV11-2; J: TRBJ2-1; size: -; CDR3: CASSPRIQGANPFF; DNA: TGTGCCAGCAGCCCACGAATTCAGGGGGCTAACCCCTTCTTC
length: 12; D: -; V: TRBV4-1; J: TRBJ2-3; size: -; CDR3: CASSLSTDTQYF; DNA: TGCGCCAGCAGCCTAAGCACAGATACGCAGTATTTT
length: 13; D: -; V: TRBV6-5; J: TRBJ1-5; size: once; CDR3: CASSRRKNQPQHF; DNA: TGTGCCAGCAGTAGGAGGAAAAATCAGCCCCAGCATTTT
length: 15; D: TRBD1; V: TRBV19; J: TRBJ1-4; size: -; CDR3: CASSSPGQGYEKLFF; DNA: TGTGCCAGTAGTTCTCCGGGACAGGGGTATGAAAAACTGTTTTTT
length: 14; D: -; V: TRBV5-5; J: TRBJ1-2; size: -; CDR3: CASSLWGGDYGYTF; DNA: TGTGCCAGCAGCTTGTGGGGCGGTGACTATGGCTACACCTTC
length: 14; D: -; V: TRBV7-9; J: TRBJ1-6; size: -; CDR3: CASSLTEYNSPLHF; DNA: TGTGCCAGCAGCCTAACAGAGTATAATTCACCCCTCCACTTT
length: 16; D: -; V: TRBV19; J: TRBJ1-2; size: -; CDR3: CASSIGTDSANYGYTF; DNA: TGTGCCAGTAGTATAGGCACCGATTCAGCTAACTATGGCTACACCTTC
length: 16; D: -; V: TRBV6-2/TRBV6-3; J: TRBJ1-5; size: -; CDR3: CASSARVVGSNQPQHF; DNA: TGTGCCAGCAGTGCGAGGGTAGTCGGTAGCAATCAGCCCCAGCATTTT
length: 13; D: TRBD2; V: TRBV13; J: TRBJ2-1; size: -; CDR3: CASSFGRAGEQFF; DNA: TGTGCCAGCAGCTTCGGGAGAGCGGGGGAGCAGTTCTTC
length: 17; D: -; V: TRBV18; J: TRBJ1-5; size: -; CDR3: CASSTSGEGYSNQPQHF; DNA: TGTGCCAGCTCTACCTCAGGGGAGGGATATAGCAATCAGCCCCAGCATTTT
length: 13; D: -; V: TRBV5-8; J: TRBJ1-2; size: -; CDR3: CASSLYNSYGYTF; DNA: TGTGCCAGCAGCTTGTACAACAGCTATGGCTACACCTTC
length: 13; D: -; V: TRBV5-6; J: TRBJ2-1; size: -; CDR3: CASSFFDRNEQFF; DNA: TGTGCCAGCAGCTTTTTCGATAGAAATGAGCAGTTCTTC
length: 15; D: TRBD2; V: TRBV29-1; J: TRBJ2-3; size: -; CDR3: CSVVAGGPNTDTQYF; DNA: TGCAGCGTTGTGGCGGGGGGGCCCAACACAGATACGCAGTATTTT
length: 16; D: TRBD1; V: TRBV2; J: TRBJ2-3; size: -; CDR3: CASSTRRQGSTDTQYF; DNA: TGTGCCAGCAGTACCCGCCGACAGGGGAGCACAGATACGCAGTATTTT
length: 15; D: TRBD2; V: TRBV19; J: TRBJ2-6; size: -; CDR3: CASSRRGGGANVLTF; DNA: TGTGCCAGTAGTCGTCGGGGGGGTGGGGCCAACGTCCTGACTTTC
length: 18; D: TRBD2; V: TRBV10-1; J: TRBJ2-3; size: once; CDR3: CASSTGLAGGPGTDTQYF; DNA: TGCGCCAGCAGCACAGGGCTAGCGGGGGGGCCCGGCACAGATACGCAGTATTTT
length: 15; D: TRBD1; V: TRBV27; J: TRBJ2-1; size: -; CDR3: CASSALGTGKDEQFF; DNA: TGTGCCAGCAGCGCACTCGGGACAGGGAAGGATGAGCAGTTCTTC
length: 15; D: TRBD1; V: TRBV5-6; J: TRBJ1-3; size: few; CDR3: CASSYTGGTGNTIYF; DNA: TGTGCCAGCAGCTACACAGGGGGCACTGGAAACACCATATATTTT
length: 14; D: -; V: TRBV27; J: TRBJ1-1; size: -; CDR3: CASSLGGVQSEAFF; DNA: TGTGCCAGCAGTTTGGGGGGGGTTCAGTCTGAAGCTTTCTTT
length: 14; D: -; V: TRBV9; J: TRBJ2-5; size: -; CDR3: CASSVRGGKETQYF; DNA: TGTGCCAGCAGCGTAAGGGGGGGCAAGGAGACCCAGTACTTC
length: 12; D: TRBD2; V: TRBV30; J: TRBJ2-7; size: -; CDR3: CAWTGRTREQYF; DNA: TGTGCCTGGACCGGACGGACTAGAGAGCAGTACTTC
length: 17; D: TRBD1; V: TRBV30; J: TRBJ2-7; size: -; CDR3: CAWSMRYRDRGIHEQYF; DNA: TGTGCCTGGAGTATGAGGTATAGGGACAGGGGGATCCACGAGCAGTACTTC
length: 15; D: -; V: TRBV3-1/TRBV3-2; J: TRBJ1-5; size: -; CDR3: CASSHGSGSNQPQHF; DNA: TGTGCCAGCAGCCATGGGTCGGGTAGCAATCAGCCCCAGCATTTT
length: 15; D: -; V: TRBV7-8; J: TRBJ1-1; size: once; CDR3: CASSHAGTVGAEAFF; DNA: TGTGCCAGCAGCCATGCAGGGACTGTGGGGGCTGAAGCTTTCTTT
length: 13; D: -; V: TRBV7-9; J: TRBJ2-1; size: -; CDR3: CASSPGRGNEQFF; DNA: TGTGCCAGCAGCCCAGGCAGGGGTAATGAGCAGTTCTTC